The rows below give T cell receptor beta chains drawn from one sample of a study of beta chain features in type 1 diabetes. The table came from immunoSEQ multiplex PCR; TCRdb's copy has only in-frame clones and leaves some out. This sample carries over 150,000 clones, roughly 7.1% of them seen once, and the ten largest clones take roughly 0.97%. Sequenced sample: central memory CD4+ T cells from blood. All receptors derive from a woman in her thirties or forties with type 1 diabetes. CDR3s include the opening cysteine and the closing phenylalanine or tryptophan. D genes are given only for firm matches. Not all rows give a size; the values are once, few, many and, for expanded clones, a class.

d_call: TRBD1
clone_size: few
j_call: TRBJ1-1
v_call: TRBV19
cdr3_nt: TGTGCCAGTAGTACCTGGGACAGGGGAAACTCTGAAGCTTTCTTT
cdr3_aa: CASSTWDRGNSEAFF

d_call: NA
clone_size: NA
j_call: TRBJ2-1
v_call: TRBV11-2
cdr3_nt: TGTGCCAGCAGCTTCAGTCAATTCTACAATGAGCAGTTCTTC
cdr3_aa: CASSFSQFYNEQFF

d_call: NA
clone_size: NA
j_call: TRBJ2-5
v_call: TRBV19
cdr3_nt: TGTGCCAGTAGTGTTAACATTTGGCCGCAAGAGACCCAGTACTTC
cdr3_aa: CASSVNIWPQETQYF

d_call: TRBD1
clone_size: many
j_call: TRBJ2-1
v_call: TRBV29-1
cdr3_nt: TGCAGCGTTGGTACACAGGGGACTGAGCAGTTCTTC
cdr3_aa: CSVGTQGTEQFF

d_call: TRBD1
clone_size: few
j_call: TRBJ2-5
v_call: TRBV18
cdr3_nt: TGTGCCAGCTCACTACAGGGGGACGGCGAGACCCAGTACTTC
cdr3_aa: CASSLQGDGETQYF

d_call: TRBD2
clone_size: NA
j_call: TRBJ2-3
v_call: TRBV5-6
cdr3_nt: TGTGCCAGCAGGACGGGAGGGGCAGATACGCAGTATTTT
cdr3_aa: CASRTGGADTQYF

d_call: NA
clone_size: NA
j_call: TRBJ1-2
v_call: TRBV2
cdr3_nt: TGTGCCAGCTACGGGACATTAAACTATGGCTACACCTTC
cdr3_aa: CASYGTLNYGYTF

d_call: TRBD1
clone_size: few
j_call: TRBJ1-3
v_call: TRBV7-2
cdr3_nt: TGTGCCAGCAGCTCCTACCGACAGGGGAACACCATATATTTT
cdr3_aa: CASSSYRQGNTIYF

d_call: TRBD1
clone_size: NA
j_call: TRBJ1-1
v_call: TRBV29-1
cdr3_nt: TGCAGCGCTACACCGCGAACAGGGGCTGAAGCTTTCTTT
cdr3_aa: CSATPRTGAEAFF

d_call: TRBD2
clone_size: NA
j_call: TRBJ2-7
v_call: TRBV5-4
cdr3_nt: TGTGCCAGCAGCCCTCCCGGGACTAGTTTCGAGCAGTACTTC
cdr3_aa: CASSPPGTSFEQYF

d_call: TRBD1
clone_size: NA
j_call: TRBJ1-6
v_call: TRBV7-2
cdr3_nt: TGTGCCAGCACCGACAGGGGTTGGAATTCACCCCTCCACTTT
cdr3_aa: CASTDRGWNSPLHF

d_call: NA
clone_size: few
j_call: TRBJ2-3
v_call: TRBV5-4
cdr3_nt: TGTGCCAGCAGCTCCCAGGGCACAGATACGCAGTATTTT
cdr3_aa: CASSSQGTDTQYF

d_call: TRBD2
clone_size: NA
j_call: TRBJ2-7
v_call: TRBV9
cdr3_nt: TGTGCCAGCAGCGTAGAATCTAGCGGCTACGAGCAGTACTTC
cdr3_aa: CASSVESSGYEQYF

d_call: NA
clone_size: NA
j_call: TRBJ2-2
v_call: TRBV5-4
cdr3_nt: TGTGCCACTACAGTAGGGGGTAGAACGTACACCGGGGAGCTGTTTTTT
cdr3_aa: CATTVGGRTYTGELFF

d_call: TRBD2
clone_size: NA
j_call: TRBJ2-1
v_call: TRBV2
cdr3_nt: TGTGCCAGCATTAGGACTAGCGGGTACAATGAGCAGTTCTTC
cdr3_aa: CASIRTSGYNEQFF

d_call: NA
clone_size: few
j_call: TRBJ2-7
v_call: TRBV7-2
cdr3_nt: TGTGCCAGCAGCTTAACCAGTGCCAACGAGCAGTACTTC
cdr3_aa: CASSLTSANEQYF

d_call: TRBD1
clone_size: few
j_call: TRBJ1-5
v_call: TRBV15
cdr3_nt: TGTGCCACCAGCGGGAGGACAGGGAGCAATCAGCCCCAGCATTTT
cdr3_aa: CATSGRTGSNQPQHF

d_call: NA
clone_size: NA
j_call: TRBJ1-2
v_call: TRBV11-2
cdr3_nt: TGTGCCAGCAGCTTCAGAGGTGGCTACACCTTC
cdr3_aa: CASSFRGGYTF

d_call: TRBD1
clone_size: NA
j_call: TRBJ1-2
v_call: TRBV7-8
cdr3_nt: TGTGCCAGCAGCCTCGGGTCCCCGGGACAGGGGGAGAGCTACACCTTC
cdr3_aa: CASSLGSPGQGESYTF

d_call: NA
clone_size: few
j_call: TRBJ2-2
v_call: TRBV7-3
cdr3_nt: TGTGCCAGCAGCAGCAACAGGAATGGCGGGGAGCTGTTTTTT
cdr3_aa: CASSSNRNGGELFF

d_call: NA
clone_size: NA
j_call: TRBJ1-1
v_call: TRBV28
cdr3_nt: TGTGCCAGCAGTTTATGGGGAGGGTACAACACTGAAGCTTTCTTT
cdr3_aa: CASSLWGGYNTEAFF

d_call: NA
clone_size: few
j_call: TRBJ2-7
v_call: TRBV7-9
cdr3_nt: TGTGCCAGCGGGCCAGACAACTACGAGCAGTACTTC
cdr3_aa: CASGPDNYEQYF

d_call: TRBD1
clone_size: few
j_call: TRBJ2-5
v_call: TRBV7-2
cdr3_nt: TGTGCCAGCAGCTCACAGGGGACGCAGACCCAGTACTTC
cdr3_aa: CASSSQGTQTQYF

d_call: NA
clone_size: NA
j_call: TRBJ2-7
v_call: TRBV2
cdr3_nt: TGTGCCAGCAGTGAGCTACCGGGACACGTTTACGAGCAGTACTTC
cdr3_aa: CASSELPGHVYEQYF

d_call: NA
clone_size: few
j_call: TRBJ1-1
v_call: TRBV4-3
cdr3_nt: TGCGCCAGCACTCACGAGACTGAAGCTTTCTTT
cdr3_aa: CASTHETEAFF

d_call: TRBD1
clone_size: few
j_call: TRBJ1-4
v_call: TRBV2
cdr3_nt: TGTGCCAGCACAAGGACAGGGGCTGATCAACTGTTTTTT
cdr3_aa: CASTRTGADQLFF

d_call: TRBD2
clone_size: NA
j_call: TRBJ2-5
v_call: TRBV7-9
cdr3_nt: TGTGCCAGCAGCCGCGACCTGACTAGCACGAGAGCGCGGGGCGAGACCCAGTACTTC
cdr3_aa: CASSRDLTSTRARGETQYF

d_call: TRBD1
clone_size: few
j_call: TRBJ1-4
v_call: TRBV4-2
cdr3_nt: TGTGCCAGCAGCCCATCGGGGACAGGGGATGAAAAACTGTTTTTT
cdr3_aa: CASSPSGTGDEKLFF

d_call: TRBD1
clone_size: NA
j_call: TRBJ1-1
v_call: TRBV2
cdr3_nt: TGTGCCAGCAGGATCCCCAGGGGGCGGGGCACTGAAGCTTTCTTT
cdr3_aa: CASRIPRGRGTEAFF

d_call: NA
clone_size: NA
j_call: TRBJ2-3
v_call: TRBV19
cdr3_nt: TGTGCCAGTGCTAGCGACTGGGGTACGCAGTATTTT
cdr3_aa: CASASDWGTQYF

d_call: NA
clone_size: NA
j_call: TRBJ1-5
v_call: TRBV10-3
cdr3_nt: TGTGCCATCAGTGAGTCGCAGGGCGATCAGCCCCAGCATTTT
cdr3_aa: CAISESQGDQPQHF